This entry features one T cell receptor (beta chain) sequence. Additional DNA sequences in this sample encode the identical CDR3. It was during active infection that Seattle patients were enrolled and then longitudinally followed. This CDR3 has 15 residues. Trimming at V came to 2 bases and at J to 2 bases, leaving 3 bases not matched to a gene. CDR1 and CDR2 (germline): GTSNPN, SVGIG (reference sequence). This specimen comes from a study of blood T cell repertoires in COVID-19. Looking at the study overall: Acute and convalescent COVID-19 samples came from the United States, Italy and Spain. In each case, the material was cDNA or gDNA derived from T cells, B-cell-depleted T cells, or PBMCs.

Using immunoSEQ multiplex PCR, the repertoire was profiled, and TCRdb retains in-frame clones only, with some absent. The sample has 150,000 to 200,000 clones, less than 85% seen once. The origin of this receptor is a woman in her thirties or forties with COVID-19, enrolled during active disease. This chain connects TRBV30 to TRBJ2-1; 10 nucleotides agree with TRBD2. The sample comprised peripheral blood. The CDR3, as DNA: TGTGCCTGGAGTACAGGACTAGCGGCCTACAATGAGCAGTTCTTC. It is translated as CAWSTGLAAYNEQFF.